This T cell receptor beta chain was recorded in a study of blood T cell repertoires in COVID-19. About the study: There were acute and convalescent COVID-19 samples, and they came from the United States, Italy and Spain.

In its sample, this clone was seen once. Sequencing was performed with immunoSEQ multiplex PCR; in TCRdb, only in-frame clones are kept and a portion is missing. The data show 350,000 to 500,000 clones, around nine tenths seen once. CDR1 is LGHNA, CDR2 YNFKEQ, per germline. There are 15 residues in the CDR3. The V gene end was trimmed by 2 bases and the J gene end by 5 bases; junction bases not matched to a gene: 5. Assignments of participants to cohorts depended upon their own reported clinical history. This TCR came from a woman aged 18-29 years who had been exposed to COVID-19. The sample comprised PBMCs or T cells enriched from blood (not recorded which). V gene TRBV4-2 combines with J gene TRBJ1-4, with 7 bases aligning to TRBD1. In DNA form, the CDR3 reads TGTGCCAGCAGCCAAAGTCAGGGGGAGAATGAAAAACTGTTTTTT. Protein sequence: CASSQSQGENEKLFF.